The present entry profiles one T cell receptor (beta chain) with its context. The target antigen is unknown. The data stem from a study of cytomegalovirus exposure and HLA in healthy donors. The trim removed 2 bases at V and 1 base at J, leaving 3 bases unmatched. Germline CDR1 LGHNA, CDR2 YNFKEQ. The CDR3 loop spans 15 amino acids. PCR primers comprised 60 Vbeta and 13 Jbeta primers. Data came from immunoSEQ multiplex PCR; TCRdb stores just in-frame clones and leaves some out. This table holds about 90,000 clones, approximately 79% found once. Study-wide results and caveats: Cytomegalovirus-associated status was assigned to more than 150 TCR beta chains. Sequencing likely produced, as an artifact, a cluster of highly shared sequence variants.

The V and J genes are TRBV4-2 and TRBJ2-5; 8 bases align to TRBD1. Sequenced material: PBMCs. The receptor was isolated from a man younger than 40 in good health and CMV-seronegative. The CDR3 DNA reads TGTGCCAGCAGCCAACGAGACAGGGGCCAAGAGACCCAGTACTTC. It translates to CASSQRDRGQETQYF.